Below, 24 T cell receptor beta chains from the same sample are listed, as sequenced in a study of CD8 T cell repertoires and HIV-1 epitope variants. No antigen is known for these receptors. Clones were sequenced by immunoSEQ multiplex PCR, and TCRdb holds only the in-frame ones, with some missing. The repertoire holds about 3,100 clones, with roughly 71% as singletons. The sequenced material came from cultured CD8+ T cells derived from PBMCs. These receptors were collected from a male donor with HIV.

The chain combines TRBV5-4 with TRBJ1-2; 9 nucleotides align to TRBD1. The CDR3 runs 15 residues. From germline, CDR1 is SGHNT and CDR2 YYREEE (reference sequence). J lost 2 bases, V lost 6 bases, and 8 bases had no gene match. CDR3 residues: CASTKTGTGNYGYTF. The CDR3 bases are TGTGCCAGCACCAAGACCGGGACAGGGAACTATGGCTACACCTTC.

This chain connects TRBV7-3 to TRBJ2-5; 8 bases are a match to TRBD2. CDR1 and CDR2 from the germline V gene are SGHTA and FQGTGA. The ends lost 0 bases at V and 5 bases at J; junction bases unmatched: 2. There are 14 residues in the CDR3. CDR3 sequence (DNA): TGTGCCAGCAGCTTAACTAGCGGGGCCGAGACCCAGTACTTC. Its protein is CASSLTSGAETQYF.

This clone was observed a few times. V is TRBV7-8 and J is TRBJ1-5; D might be TRBD1 (5 bases). This CDR3 has 14 amino acids. The V gene lost 5 bases and the J gene lost 1 base, with 9 bases spanning the gap. Germline values: CDR1 SGHVS, CDR2 FQNEAQ. CDR3 region: CASSRGDSNQPQHF. The DNA for the CDR3 is TGTGCCAGCAGCCGAGGGGACAGCAATCAGCCCCAGCATTTT.

The chain carries TRBV9 and TRBJ1-1, with D unresolved. V was cut by 5 bases and J by 7 bases, with 21 bases left in between. This CDR3 contains 15 residues. CDR1 is SGDLS, CDR2 YYNGEE, per germline. The DNA of the CDR3 is TGTGCCAGCAGTCAGACTATGCAGGAGACAAGTGAAGCTTTCTTT. Translated, it gives CASSQTMQETSEAFF.

The gene calls are TRBV28 and TRBJ2-7; 7 bases are shared with TRBD1. The germline CDR1 and CDR2 sequences are MDHEN and SYDVKM. The V and J ends lost 5 bases and 3 bases, in that order; junction bases with no gene match: 7. CDR3 length equals 14 residues. CDR3 sequence (DNA): TGTGCCAGCAGTGAAGGGACAGAAGACTACGAGCAGTACTTC. It is translated as CASSEGTEDYEQYF.

This clone occurred once. V and J are TRBV10-3 and TRBJ2-1; 9 nucleotides agree with TRBD2. The germline CDR1 and CDR2 sequences are ENHRY and SYGVKD. CDR3 length: 14 amino acids. V trimming: 3 bases; J trimming: 8 bases; junction bases outside the gene matches: 5. The CDR3 sequence is CAISDSGGFYEQFF. The CDR3 bases are TGTGCCATCAGTGACAGCGGGGGGTTTTATGAGCAGTTCTTC.

The gene calls are TRBV27 and TRBJ2-1; D is possibly TRBD1 (5 bases). Germline CDR1 and CDR2: MNHEY and SMNVEV (reference sequence). Trimming took 5 bases from V and 8 from J, leaving 13 bases between them. The CDR3 runs to 13 residues. CDR3 loop: CASSTQVWDEQFF. For the CDR3, the DNA is TGTGCCAGCAGTACACAGGTCTGGGATGAGCAGTTCTTC.

This chain uses TRBV4-1 with TRBJ2-7; either TRBD1 or TRBD2 may supply D (6 bases each). CDR1 and CDR2 from the germline V gene are MGHRA and YSYEKL. The CDR3 is 14 amino acids. V lost 1 base and J lost 4, with 11 bases in between. CDR3 bases: TGCGCCAGCAGCCAAGTCAGGGGAGGTTACGAGCAGTACTTC. Encoded protein: CASSQVRGGYEQYF.

This rearrangement joins TRBV6-5 to TRBJ2-3; D not resolved. CDR3 length: 16 amino acids. V lost 0 bases to trimming and J lost 1 base, with 11 bases between them. CDR1 and CDR2 from the germline V gene are MNHEY and SVGAGI. CDR3 residues: CASSYSTDPRTDTQYF. The CDR3 nucleotides read TGTGCCAGCAGTTACTCTACGGACCCTCGCACAGATACGCAGTATTTT.

The table lists this clone with a few counts. Written as DNA, the CDR3 is TGTGCCAGCTCACCAGGACTTTCCCAAGAGACCCAGTACTTC. Protein: CASSPGLSQETQYF. The chain combines TRBV18 with TRBJ2-5, with D possibly being TRBD2 (5 bases). CDR1 and CDR2 (germline): KGHSH, LQKENI. This CDR3 comprises 14 residues. Trimming left V 2 bases short and J 1 base short, with 8 bases between.

In nucleotides, the CDR3 is TGTGCCAGTAGTCCGGAGGGACTAGCGGGGGGCTACCGCACAGATACGCAGTATTTT. It translates to CASSPEGLAGGYRTDTQYF. The V call is TRBV19, the J call TRBJ2-3; 15 bases are a match to TRBD2. Germline values: CDR1 LNHDA, CDR2 SQIVND (reference sequence). The CDR3 runs to 19 residues. Trimming took 5 bases from V and 1 from J; bases not matched to a gene: 10.

V is TRBV7-2 and J is TRBJ2-3; D possibly matches TRBD1 or TRBD2 (5 bases each). Germline CDR1 and CDR2: SGHTA and FQGNSA. This CDR3 region has 13 residues. V was pared by 1 base and J by 9 bases, with 11 bases between. DNA of the CDR3: TGTGCCAGCAGCTTAGACGGGGCCCAGACGCAGTATTTT. This sequence encodes CASSLDGAQTQYF.

Of note for this clone: A junction end diverges from the germline sequence, so it may reflect a read error. J is TRBJ2-5 and V is TRBV7-7; 11 bases are a match to TRBD2. The germline CDR1 and CDR2 sequences are SSHAT and FNYEAQ (reference sequence). The CDR3 sequence is 18 residues long. In nucleotides, the CDR3 is TGTGCTAGCAGGGCCGGGACTAGCGGCTTCAACATTCAAGAGACCCAGTACTTC. Translating it yields CASRAGTSGFNIQETQYF.

This clone has only one observation. CDR3 DNA sequence: TGTGCCAGCAGTAAGGGGGTTGGAGAGTCTGACGAGCAGTACTTC. Translated: CASSKGVGESDEQYF. The V call is TRBV28, the J call TRBJ2-7, with TRBD1 as a possible D gene (6 bases). CDR1 is MDHEN and CDR2 is SYDVKM in the germline V gene. This CDR3 has 15 residues. Deletions cut 5 bases from V and 5 bases from J, with 19 bases between.

The chain has TRBV7-8 and TRBJ2-1; no clear D. The ends were cut back, 1 base at V and 0 bases at J, with 13 bases in the middle. This CDR3 is built from 17 residues. The germline V gene has CDR1 SGHVS and CDR2 FQNEAQ. In nucleotides, the CDR3 is TGTGCCAGCAGCTTAGTAATCGGCAGGTCCTCCTACAATGAGCAGTTCTTC. It translates to CASSLVIGRSSYNEQFF.

V and J are TRBV7-2 and TRBJ1-4; 8 positions match TRBD1. The V and J ends lost 1 base and 5 bases, in that order; junction bases with no gene match: 3. The CDR3 extends over 15 amino acids. Per germline, CDR1 SGHTA and CDR2 FQGNSA. In DNA form, the CDR3 reads TGTGCCAGCAGCTTAGGGGGACAGGTCAATGAAAAACTGTTTTTT. Translating gives CASSLGGQVNEKLFF.

The chain links TRBV19 to TRBJ1-1; D may be TRBD1 (5 bases). The CDR3 contains 15 residues. Germline CDR1 and CDR2: LNHDA and SQIVND (reference sequence). Trimming pared 3 bases from V and 4 bases from J, leaving 15 bases between. The CDR3 DNA sequence: TGTGCCAGTAGTATCCACTTGGGGGTTGGCACTGAAGCTTTCTTT. Its protein product is CASSIHLGVGTEAFF.

The rearrangement links TRBV25-1 to TRBJ2-1; the match to TRBD2 covers 13 bases. This CDR3 comprises 16 residues. Germline CDR1 reads MGHDK; CDR2 reads SYGVNS. The junction had 4 bases not matched to a gene; V was cut back by 1 base and J by 7 bases. CDR3 in amino acids: CASSEFGTSGKNEQFF. CDR3 bases: TGTGCCAGCAGTGAATTCGGGACTAGCGGGAAAAATGAGCAGTTCTTC.

The J gene is TRBJ2-7, the V gene TRBV7-9; 11 bases are a match to TRBD2. The junction had 3 bases not matched to a gene; V was cut back by 4 bases and J by 4 bases. The CDR3 is 14 residues long. The germline CDR1 and CDR2 sequences are SEHNR and FQNEAQ (reference sequence). The CDR3 is CASSSGLAAYEQYF. The CDR3 DNA follows: TGTGCCAGCAGCTCGGGACTAGCGGCTTACGAGCAGTACTTC.

This clone was picked up one time. The chain is built from TRBV6-5 and TRBJ2-1, with D possibly matching TRBD1 (5 bases). Germline V CDR1 and CDR2: MNHEY, SVGAGI. The V end lost 5 bases, the J end lost 2 bases, and 13 bases lay between the germline ends. The length of the CDR3 is 15 residues. CDR3 sequence: CASSPDRTPYNEQFF. For the CDR3, the DNA is TGTGCCAGCAGTCCAGACAGAACTCCCTACAATGAGCAGTTCTTC.

The chain uses TRBV5-4 and TRBJ1-3; no clear D gene. Germline-derived CDR1 and CDR2 are SGHNT and YYREEE (reference sequence). This CDR3 region has 13 residues. V dropped 2 bases and J dropped 3 bases, with 6 bases sitting between them. The DNA for the CDR3 is TGTGCCAGCAGCTTACTCGGTGGAAACACCATATATTTT. Its protein is CASSLLGGNTIYF.

The table lists this clone with a few counts. The V and J genes are TRBV28 and TRBJ2-1, with 9 bases identical to TRBD2. In germline, CDR1 is MDHEN, CDR2 SYDVKM. V trimming: 4 bases; J trimming: 7 bases; junction bases outside the gene matches: 11. The CDR3 is 16 amino acids. Here the CDR3 reads CASSSGAGGTWNEQFF. CDR3 nucleotide sequence: TGTGCCAGCAGTTCAGGAGCGGGAGGTACTTGGAATGAGCAGTTCTTC.

The chain couples TRBV18 to TRBJ2-7; 10 bases line up with TRBD1. This CDR3 spans 13 amino acids. Per germline, CDR1 KGHSH and CDR2 LQKENI. V lost 6 bases, J lost 7 bases, and 6 bases stayed unmatched. The CDR3 nucleotides are TGTGCCAGCTCGACAGGGGGCGCGGGGGAGCAGTACTTC. This encodes CASSTGGAGEQYF.

The V gene is TRBV2, the J gene TRBJ1-1; possible D gene TRBD1, 5 bases. The CDR3 extends over 12 amino acids. Germline V lookup: CDR1 SNHLY, CDR2 FYNNEI. V was shortened by 6 bases and J by 1 base, with 6 bases between the two germline ends. The CDR3 loop reads CASSQGNTEAFF. The CDR3 DNA is TGTGCCAGCAGCCAGGGGAACACTGAAGCTTTCTTT.